The 29 T cell receptor beta chains in this list originate from one sample, sequenced in a study of blood T cell repertoires in COVID-19 (dated by TCRdb to between 2020 and 2021). Library preparation employed the immunoSEQ multiplex PCR assay. In TCRdb, the immuneACCESS table is reduced to in-frame sequences with V and J assigned. These tables do not hold every clone; where another copy was compared, an unresolved V gene accounts for under half, and the others remain unexplained. This sample is represented by fewer than 250,000 clones; about 86% of them were singletons. Jointly, the top ten make up roughly 3.8% of the sample. Sequenced: PBMCs or T cells enriched from blood (not recorded which). The source is a woman between 40 and 50 years old with acute COVID-19.

The J gene is TRBJ2-1, the V gene TRBV28; TRBD2 matches at 7 bases. Germline V lookup: CDR1 MDHEN, CDR2 SYDVKM. The CDR3 runs 16 residues. V was clipped by 1 base and J by 6 bases; unmatched bases: 9. The CDR3 here is CASSLSAWEGSNEQFF. CDR3 in DNA: TGTGCCAGCAGTTTATCGGCCTGGGAGGGGTCCAATGAGCAGTTCTTC.

The chain carries TRBV29-1 and TRBJ2-1; 7 bases line up with TRBD1. The CDR3 covers 12 residues. Germline values: CDR1 SQVTM, CDR2 ANQGSEA. V shed 6 bases, J shed 10 bases, and the junction held 9 bases outside the gene matches. The CDR3 is CSVVKEGAEQFF. The CDR3 DNA reads as TGCAGCGTCGTTAAAGAGGGGGCAGAGCAGTTCTTC.

This clone was recorded at least ten times. The chain couples TRBV28 to TRBJ1-5; unclear D gene. This CDR3 region has 17 residues. V lost 2 bases and J lost 3, with 17 bases in between. CDR1 and CDR2 from the germline V gene are MDHEN and SYDVKM. CDR3 residues: CASSLGVAGELNQPQHF. CDR3 DNA: TGTGCCAGCAGTTTAGGGGTCGCGGGAGAACTCAATCAGCCCCAGCATTTT.

The gene calls are TRBV19 and TRBJ1-3; D is unclear. Germline assignment: CDR1 LNHDA and CDR2 SQIVND (reference sequence). Trimming shortened V by 3 bases and J by 4 bases, and 16 bases separated the two germline ends. The CDR3 has 16 residues. The CDR3 loop reads CASSMDLRGSGNTIYF. CDR3 sequence (DNA): TGTGCCAGTAGTATGGATTTGCGGGGTTCGGGAAACACCATATATTTT.

This clone was observed a single time. The chain links TRBV28 to TRBJ2-7; 9 bases fit TRBD1. J was trimmed by 4 bases and V by 6 bases; bases with no gene match: 7. Germline V CDR1 and CDR2: MDHEN, SYDVKM. The CDR3 extends over 14 amino acids. CDR3 sequence: CASSPGQGRYEQYF. Written as DNA, the CDR3 is TGTGCCAGCAGCCCGGGACAGGGCCGGTACGAGCAGTACTTC.

V gene TRBV7-8 combines with J gene TRBJ1-3, with a tentative D call TRBD1 (5 bases). The V gene lost 3 bases and the J gene lost 0 bases, with 18 bases spanning the gap. Germline CDR1 and CDR2: SGHVS and FQNEAQ. This CDR3 is 18 amino acids long. CDR3 sequence: CASSLEAGRAHSGNTIYF. CDR3 coding DNA: TGTGCCAGCAGCTTGGAAGCTGGCAGGGCCCACTCTGGAAACACCATATATTTT. Variable domain in full (rest from reference TRBV7-8 and TRBJ1-3): GAGVSQSPRYKVAKRGQDVALRCDPISGHVSLFWYQQALGQGPEFLTYFQNEAQLDKSGLPSDRFFAERPEGSVSTLKIQRTQQEDSAVYLCASSLEAGRAHSGNTIYFGEGSWLTVV.

This clone has just one count. V is TRBV7-9 and J is TRBJ1-2, with D uncertain. The CDR3 contains 14 residues. The germline gives CDR1 SEHNR, CDR2 FQNEAQ (reference sequence). V was pared by 1 base and J by 6 bases, with 12 bases between. The CDR3 here is CASSLVGRHNGYTF. The CDR3 nucleotides are TGTGCCAGCAGCTTAGTAGGCAGGCACAATGGCTACACCTTC.

The sample holds one count of this clone. Here the CDR3 DNA reads TGTGCCAGCAGTGGGGAGCAGGTATCCTACGAGCAGTACTTC. This gives the protein CASSGEQVSYEQYF. The chain employs TRBV2 and TRBJ2-7; D is possibly TRBD2 (5 bases). Germline CDR1 and CDR2: SNHLY and FYNNEI. The V gene lost 4 bases and the J gene lost 1 base, with 11 bases spanning the gap. The CDR3 has 14 amino acids.

The chain joins TRBV10-3 to TRBJ2-1; TRBD2 agrees at 14 bases. The CDR3 loop spans 15 amino acids. Trimming cost V 6 bases and J 6 bases; bases outside gene matches: 4. CDR1 and CDR2 (germline): ENHRY, SYGVKD. CDR3 region: CAISRLAGGSNEQFF. Written as DNA, the CDR3 is TGTGCCATCAGCCGACTAGCGGGAGGGAGCAATGAGCAGTTCTTC.

This chain joins TRBV12-3 or TRBV12-4 and TRBJ2-7; tentative D call: TRBD1 (6 bases). Trimming shortened V by 5 bases and J by 4 bases, and 9 bases separated the two germline ends. The CDR3 is 12 amino acids. In DNA, the CDR3 is TGTGCCAGCAGTCAAGGGGGTTACGAGCAGTACTTC. This gives the protein CASSQGGYEQYF.

The chain employs TRBV3-1 (or the pseudogene TRBV3-2) and TRBJ1-6; no definite D call. Germline CDR1 and CDR2: LGHDT and YNNKEL (reference sequence). The CDR3 is 12 amino acids. The V gene lost 4 bases and the J gene lost 10 bases, with 8 bases spanning the gap. CDR3 residues: CASSLPGSPLHF. CDR3 DNA: TGTGCCAGCAGCCTTCCGGGGTCACCCCTCCACTTT.

In its sample, this clone was seen once. V is TRBV7-2 and J is TRBJ2-5; D not resolved. The germline V gene encodes CDR1 SGHTA and CDR2 FQGNSA. V lost 5 bases to trimming and J lost 3 bases, with 13 bases between them. The CDR3 extends over 14 amino acids. CDR3 coding DNA: TGTGCCAGCAGCAGACTGTTCCGGGAAGAGACCCAGTACTTC. Translating it yields CASSRLFREETQYF.

J is TRBJ2-7 and V is TRBV5-1; 10 bases line up with TRBD2. Germline trimming cut 4 bases from V and 7 bases from J; bases unmatched to any gene: 8. This CDR3 contains 14 residues. Germline V gene lookup returns CDR1 SGHRS and CDR2 YFSETQ. The CDR3 loop is CASSGGLAPLEQYF. The CDR3 nucleotides read TGCGCCAGCAGCGGGGGACTAGCGCCACTGGAGCAGTACTTC.

The chain recombines TRBV5-5 with TRBJ2-7; 9 bases agree with TRBD1. Germline V gene sequence: CDR1 SGHKS, CDR2 YYEKEE (reference sequence). The CDR3 spans 12 residues. V trimming: 4 bases; J trimming: 12 bases; junction bases outside the gene matches: 8. The DNA for the CDR3 is TGTGCCAGCAGCCCGGGACAGGGTTTTGGGTACTTC. This translates into CASSPGQGFGYF.

The V call is TRBV24-1, the J call TRBJ1-3; no firm D call. V lost 4 bases and J lost 1, with 10 bases in between. This CDR3 is 15 amino acids long. CDR1 is KGHDR and CDR2 is SFDVKD in the germline V gene. CDR3: CATSEQGGSGNTIYF. Here the CDR3 DNA reads TGTGCCACCAGTGAACAAGGAGGGTCTGGAAACACCATATATTTT.

This clone was observed a handful of times. The chain uses TRBV9 and TRBJ1-2; 9 nucleotides line up with TRBD1. CDR3 length: 14 residues. V trimming: 7 bases; J trimming: 8 bases; junction bases outside the gene matches: 12. From germline, CDR1 is SGDLS and CDR2 YYNGEE. DNA of the CDR3: TGTGCCAGCGGGAGTGGGACAGGGTTTAAAGGCTACACCTTC. Protein product: CASGSGTGFKGYTF.

The J gene is TRBJ2-3, the V gene TRBV5-4; tentative D call: TRBD2 (5 bases). V was pared by 2 bases and J by 5 bases, with 12 bases between. The germline V gene encodes CDR1 SGHNT and CDR2 YYREEE (reference sequence). The CDR3 loop spans 14 amino acids. DNA of the CDR3: TGTGCCAGCAGCTTAAGTTTGGGGAGAGATACGCAGTATTTT. It yields the protein CASSLSLGRDTQYF.

The table lists this clone with a count of one. V is TRBV28 and J is TRBJ1-1; possible D gene TRBD1, 6 bases. In germline, CDR1 is MDHEN, CDR2 SYDVKM. The CDR3 extends over 14 amino acids. V was cut by 4 bases and J by 5 bases, with 14 bases left in between. The CDR3 nucleotides are TGTGCCAGCAGTTCGGGACAACGCCTGACTGAAGCTTTCTTT. Amino acid sequence: CASSSGQRLTEAFF.

The chain links TRBV13 to TRBJ2-5, with 12 nucleotides matching TRBD1. Germline CDR1 reads PRHDT; CDR2 reads FYEKMQ (reference sequence). The V gene end was trimmed by 5 bases and the J gene end by 5 bases; junction bases not matched to a gene: 6. The CDR3 spans 15 residues. The CDR3 reads CASSVGTGGAETQYF. In nucleotides, the CDR3 is TGTGCCAGCAGCGTCGGGACAGGGGGCGCGGAGACCCAGTACTTC.

This rearrangement joins TRBV6-6 to TRBJ1-2; D is undetermined. The CDR3 is made up of 13 amino acids. V shed 9 bases and J shed 8 bases, with 19 bases lying between them. Germline V gene data show CDR1 as MNHNY and CDR2 as SVGAGI (reference sequence). CDR3 in amino acids: CASTKEGQQGYTF. CDR3 sequence (DNA): TGTGCCAGTACCAAGGAGGGCCAGCAGGGCTACACCTTC.

The rearrangement joins TRBV4-2 to TRBJ1-3; weak D call: TRBD1 (5 bases). The ends were cut back, 3 bases at V and 0 bases at J, with 21 bases in the middle. Germline values: CDR1 LGHNA, CDR2 YNFKEQ. The CDR3 loop spans 19 amino acids. The CDR3 loop reads CASSHAPGFLGGSGNTIYF. The DNA for the CDR3 is TGTGCCAGCAGCCACGCTCCGGGCTTCCTGGGGGGCTCTGGAAACACCATATATTTT.

In this sample, this clone turned up once. The chain couples TRBV15 to TRBJ2-1; TRBD2 matches at 7 bases. The V gene end was trimmed by 0 bases and the J gene end by 6 bases; junction bases not matched to a gene: 8. The CDR3 covers 16 residues. CDR1 is LNHNV and CDR2 is YYDKDF in the germline V gene (reference sequence). The CDR3 bases are TGTGCCACCAGCAGAGATAAGTTTGCGGGAGCCAATGAGCAGTTCTTC. Amino acid sequence: CATSRDKFAGANEQFF.

The V call is TRBV27, the J call TRBJ2-1; no firm D call. Looked up from germline, CDR1 is MNHEY and CDR2 is SMNVEV (reference sequence). This CDR3 has 17 amino acids. V lost 4 bases and J lost 5, with 21 bases in between. CDR3 sequence (DNA): TGTGCCAGCAGTTCGCCCCCCCACTACTCTGCTAACAATGAGCAGTTCTTC. Encoded protein: CASSSPPHYSANNEQFF.

This chain connects TRBV18 to TRBJ1-6; D is unclear. This CDR3 spans 15 amino acids. Germline V gene data show CDR1 as KGHSH and CDR2 as LQKENI. V was trimmed by 2 bases and J by 4 bases, leaving 9 bases between them. CDR3: CASSPGGEYNSPLHF. The CDR3 bases are TGTGCCAGCTCACCAGGAGGTGAATATAATTCACCCCTCCACTTT.

Details on this clone: Distinct nucleotide sequences in the sample also encode this CDR3. The chain joins TRBV3-1 (or the pseudogene TRBV3-2) to TRBJ2-7; D possibly corresponds to TRBD1 (6 bases). Trimming pared 1 base from V and 7 bases from J, leaving 8 bases between. The germline V gene encodes CDR1 LGHDT and CDR2 YNNKEL (reference sequence). The CDR3 runs to 12 residues. CDR3 in amino acids: CASSQGRGEQYF. In DNA, the CDR3 is TGTGCCAGCAGCCAAGGAAGGGGGGAGCAGTACTTC.

As regards this clone: A junction end diverges from the germline sequence, so it may reflect a read error. The chain links TRBV14 to TRBJ2-1; no reliable D call. The CDR3 length is 14 residues. Looked up from germline, CDR1 is SGHDN and CDR2 is FVKESK. The CDR3: CASSQYGYYYEQFF. Here the CDR3 DNA reads TGTGCCAGCAGCCAATATGGATACTACTATGAGCAGTTCTTC.

This chain links TRBV6-1 with TRBJ1-2; 7 nucleotides agree with TRBD1. This CDR3 is built from 16 residues. The V gene end was trimmed by 1 base and the J gene end by 0 bases; junction bases not matched to a gene: 5. Germline V gene lookup returns CDR1 MNHNS and CDR2 SASEGT. The CDR3: CASSEGGTASNYGYTF. DNA for the CDR3: TGTGCCAGCAGTGAAGGGGGGACAGCCTCTAACTATGGCTACACCTTC.

The V and J genes are TRBV27 and TRBJ1-1; 7 bases match TRBD1. Losses at the gene ends were 10 bases for V and 5 bases for J; bases not matched to a gene: 13. This CDR3 spans 14 amino acids. The germline V gene has CDR1 MNHEY and CDR2 SMNVEV (reference sequence). The CDR3 sequence is CATQLDRVRTEAFF. The CDR3 bases are TGTGCCACCCAATTAGACAGGGTGAGGACTGAAGCTTTCTTT.

The gene calls are TRBV5-1 and TRBJ2-1, with D perhaps matching TRBD2 (7 bases). Germline CDR1 reads SGHRS; CDR2 reads YFSETQ. There are 14 residues in the CDR3. Trimming stripped 3 bases from V and 8 bases from J, with 15 bases between. The CDR3 sequence is CASSSGGGSDEQFF. CDR3 DNA sequence: TGCGCCAGCAGCTCGGGGGGCGGGAGCGATGAGCAGTTCTTC.